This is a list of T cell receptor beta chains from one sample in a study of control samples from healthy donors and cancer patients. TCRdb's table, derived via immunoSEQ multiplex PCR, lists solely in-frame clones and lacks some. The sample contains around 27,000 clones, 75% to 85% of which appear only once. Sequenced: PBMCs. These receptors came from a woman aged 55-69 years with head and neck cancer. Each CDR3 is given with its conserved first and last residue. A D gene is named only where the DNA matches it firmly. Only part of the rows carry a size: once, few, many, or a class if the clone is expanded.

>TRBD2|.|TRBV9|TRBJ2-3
CASSAWTSGRAWTDTQYF
TGTGCCAGCAGCGCCTGGACTAGCGGGAGGGCCTGGACAGATACGCAGTATTTT
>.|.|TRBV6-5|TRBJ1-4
CASNPRALSEKLFF
TGTGCCAGCAATCCTAGGGCTTTGAGTGAAAAACTGTTTTTT
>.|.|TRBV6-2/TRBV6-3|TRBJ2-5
CASSLPFGEETQYF
TGTGCCAGCAGTCTACCCTTCGGGGAAGAGACCCAGTACTTC
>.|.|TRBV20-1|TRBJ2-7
CSASGAIYEQYF
TGCAGTGCTAGTGGGGCCATCTACGAGCAGTACTTC
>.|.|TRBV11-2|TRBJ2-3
CASSLYGRYGTDTQYF
TGTGCCAGCAGCTTATACGGACGGTATGGCACAGATACGCAGTATTTT
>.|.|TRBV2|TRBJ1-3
CASTGLSGNTIYF
TGTGCCAGCACGGGTCTCTCTGGAAACACCATATATTTT
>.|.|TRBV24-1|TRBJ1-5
CATERGNNQPQHF
TGTGCCACCGAACGGGGCAACAATCAGCCCCAGCATTTT
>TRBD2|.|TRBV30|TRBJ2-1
CAWTWTSGSSSSYNEQFF
TGTGCCTGGACCTGGACTAGCGGGTCTTCGAGCTCCTACAATGAGCAGTTCTTC
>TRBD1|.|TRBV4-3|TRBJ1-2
CASSQVRQGARGYTF
TGCGCCAGCAGCCAAGTGAGACAGGGGGCTCGTGGCTACACCTTC
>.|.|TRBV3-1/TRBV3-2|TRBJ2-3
CASSQEQGTQYF
TGTGCCAGCAGCCAAGAGCAGGGGACGCAGTATTTT
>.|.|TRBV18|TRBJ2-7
CASSKGANYEQYF
TGTGCCAGCTCAAAAGGGGCGAACTACGAGCAGTACTTC
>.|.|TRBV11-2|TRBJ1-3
CASSRSHSGNTIYF
TGTGCCAGCAGCCGTAGCCACTCTGGAAACACCATATATTTT
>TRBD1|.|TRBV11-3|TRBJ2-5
CASSFTGGETQYF
TGTGCCAGCAGCTTCACAGGGGGAGAGACCCAGTACTTC
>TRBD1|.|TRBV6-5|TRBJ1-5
CASKLGQGNQPQHF
TGTGCCAGTAAGTTAGGACAGGGCAATCAGCCCCAGCATTTT
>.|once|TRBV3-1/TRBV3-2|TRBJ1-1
CASSPGGDTEAFF
TGTGCCAGCAGCCCGGGGGGGGACACTGAAGCTTTCTTT
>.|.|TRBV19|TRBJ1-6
CASSIRGVDSPLHF
TGTGCCAGTAGTATCCGGGGCGTTGATTCACCCCTCCACTTT
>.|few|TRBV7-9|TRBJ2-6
CASTGGSSGANVLTF
TGTGCCAGCACCGGTGGTAGCTCTGGGGCCAACGTCCTGACTTTC
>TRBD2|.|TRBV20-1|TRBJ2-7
CSAGRAYEQYF
TGCAGTGCCGGGAGGGCCTACGAGCAGTACTTC
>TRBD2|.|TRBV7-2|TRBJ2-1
CASSLAALAGPSSYNEQFF
TGTGCCAGCAGCTTAGCTGCATTAGCGGGCCCAAGCTCCTACAATGAGCAGTTCTTC
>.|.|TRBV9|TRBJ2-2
CASSVEGRPDTGELFF
TGTGCCAGCAGCGTAGAAGGACGTCCGGATACCGGGGAGCTGTTTTTT
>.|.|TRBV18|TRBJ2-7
CASSPPQVSYKQYF
TGTGCCAGCTCACCACCCCAGGTCTCCTACAAGCAGTACTTC
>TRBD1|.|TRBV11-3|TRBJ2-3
CASSRGQGSTDTQYF
TGTGCCAGCAGCCGAGGACAGGGAAGCACAGATACGCAGTATTTT
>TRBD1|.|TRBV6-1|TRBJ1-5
CASSETPQDRGWNQPQHF
TGTGCCAGCAGTGAAACCCCTCAAGACAGGGGGTGGAATCAGCCCCAGCATTTT
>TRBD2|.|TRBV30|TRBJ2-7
CAWTGLAGTYEQYF
TGTGCCTGGACCGGTCTAGCGGGGACCTACGAGCAGTACTTC